Included here is one T cell receptor (beta chain) sequence, with context. Its recognized antigen is unknown. No qualities accompany the bases; no much larger clone lies one base away. The collaborating institutions used their own protocols to collect whole blood in K2EDTA tubes. For TCRbeta analysis, collaborators shipped samples as frozen whole blood, isolated PBMCs, or DNA extracted from either of those sample types. This specimen comes from a study of blood T cell repertoires in COVID-19 (dated by TCRdb to 2020 to 2021). The study in broad terms: Samples covering the acute and convalescent phases of COVID-19 were provided by collaborators in the United States, Italy and Spain. The prospective study material was composed of cDNA or gDNA derived from T cells, B-cell-depleted T cells, or PBMCs. Subjects who had been exposed to COVID-19, were actively infected with it, or had recovered from it provided the deeply sampled blood TCRbeta repertoires that made up the dataset. The repertoires were made available in a free public database intended to serve as a resource for research on the immune response to SARS-CoV-2. The samples were drawn from two sources: the first 160 participants of the ongoing ImmuneRACE study, and 1,000 to 1,500 subjects contributed by 6 global collaborators. The sample metadata nearly always contained a de-identified subject ID, COVID-19 status, age in years and sex. Where available, HLA class I and class II types were obtained from metadata supplied by the sample provider rather than from assay-based typing.

Reading the germline V gene gives CDR1 SGHTA and CDR2 FQGTGA. Including cysteine and phenylalanine, the CDR3 has 13 amino acids. The DNA shown is the 39-base CDR3, in frame from base 1. The germline ends are 6 bases apart after V is trimmed by 2 bases and J by 5 bases. The immunoSEQ Assay, a bias-controlled multiplex PCR, was used to amplify TCRbeta CDR3 regions from genomic DNA. In the paper's pipeline: The number of nucleated cells in each sample was estimated by amplification of reference gene primers within the assay. To quantify the absolute abundance of each unique TCRbeta CDR3 rearrangement, sequence reads were collapsed and filtered. For each sample, productive Simpson clonality was calculated by taking the square root of Simpson's diversity index across productive rearrangements. TCRdb's version of the immuneACCESS table is confined to in-frame rearrangements and falls short of the full clone set. An unresolved V gene accounts for under half of the shortfall where checked; the remainder is of unknown origin. For V, J and clone size, that table is used; D and trimming come from the DNA. The sample contains tens of thousands of clones, approximately 85% of them found a single time. The top ten constitute 25% of the sample.

What the work shows at the level of the full study, not this receptor alone: The amount of clinical and demographic metadata varied by source and participant and was provided uncurated.

Sequenced sample: peripheral blood. The source is a human donor in a cohort sampled during active COVID-19. The chain uses TRBV7-3 and TRBJ2-2; no D segment can be confidently identified. CDR3 region: CASSLSGTGELFF. The DNA sequence is given as TGTGCCAGCAGCTTATCCGGTACCGGGGAGCTGTTTTTT.